The table lists the clone carrying this T cell receptor (beta chain) with many counts. The antigen is undetermined. The entry originates in a study of T cells in Graves' hyperthyroidism and ophthalmopathy. Study-wide points: Most thyroid clonotypes expanded above 0.001 appeared in blood too.

The CDR3 has 16 amino acids. The junction had 10 bases not matched to a gene; V was cut back by 5 bases and J by 0 bases. Germline CDR1 GTSNPN, CDR2 SVGIG (reference sequence). Uncontrolled infection, other autoimmune disease, pregnancy or lactation disqualified patients from enrolment. This sample holds PBMCs from roughly 10 ml fresh peripheral blood. The TCR beta CDR3 regions underwent amplification using RNA transcripts as the source. RT-PCR in the first round (using the HTBI primer set) targeted the TCR CDR3. From the multiplex PCR reads, TCRdb called clonotypes with MiXCR, one entry per CDR3 protein. The sample contains more than 500,000 distinct CDR3 sequences, around 15% of which appear only once.

This receptor was obtained from a woman in her thirties or forties with Graves' hyperthyroidism. This rearrangement joins TRBV30 to TRBJ1-3; 7 bases align to TRBD1. The sequencing input was blood. The CDR3 nucleotides are TGTGCCTGGCACCCCGCGGACAGGTACTCTGGAAACACCATATATTTT. Its translation: CAWHPADRYSGNTIYF.